The present entry profiles one T cell receptor (beta chain) with its context. Its antigen is currently unknown. The data were obtained in a study of T cell responses to AZD1222 COVID-19 vaccine. Using immunoSEQ multiplex PCR, the repertoire was profiled, and TCRdb retains in-frame clones only, with some absent. The profile shows about 140,000 clones, about 90% of them singletons. Study-level points and caveats: Regions 160-218 and 743-854 dominated among vaccine-associated CD4 TCRs spanning spike.

The ends lost 3 bases at V and 5 bases at J; junction bases unmatched: 12. CDR1 and CDR2 from the germline V gene are MNHEY and SVGEGT. The CDR3 runs 16 residues. J is TRBJ1-2 and V is TRBV6-2 or TRBV6-3; 7 bases map to TRBD1. The sequence derives from an adult who received the AZD1222 COVID-19 vaccine. The sequencing used peripheral blood, collected 28 days after the second AZD1222 dose. CDR3 nucleotides: TGTGCCAGCAGTTATGGTCTCCGACAGGGCCATTATGGCTACACCTTC. Its protein product is CASSYGLRQGHYGYTF.